This passage covers 4 T cell receptor beta chains from one sample sequenced in a study of T-cell memory formation after mild COVID-19. TCRdb recomputed calls from the 5' RACE reads with MiXCR, one row per CDR3 protein. The sample has about 210,000 distinct CDR3 sequences, 25% to 35% seen once. The sequenced sample consisted of PBMCs or a T cell subset sorted from them (not recorded which). These receptors were obtained from an adult woman who had mild COVID-19 (a few samples of this study predate the infection). Cell type and time point are not known.

This clonotype appeared many times. The gene calls are TRBV15 and TRBJ2-5, with a weak D call TRBD2 (6 bases). V dropped 0 bases and J dropped 2 bases, with 10 bases sitting between them. This CDR3 region has 15 residues. Germline CDR1 LNHNV, CDR2 YYDKDF (reference sequence). CDR3 loop: CATSRDPGVQETQYF. CDR3 DNA sequence: TGTGCCACCAGCAGAGATCCGGGAGTGCAAGAGACCCAGTACTTC.

There are a few counts of this clonotype. The chain joins TRBV7-8 to TRBJ2-1; D gene uncertain. Trimming removed 2 bases at V and 10 bases at J, with 15 bases between. From germline, CDR1 is SGHVS and CDR2 FQNEAQ. This CDR3 has 14 amino acids. The CDR3 sequence: CASSLIVTQSEQFF. CDR3 bases: TGTGCCAGCAGCTTAATCGTGACCCAATCCGAGCAGTTCTTC.

The rearrangement joins TRBV29-1 to TRBJ1-2; possibly TRBD1 for D (6 bases). The CDR3 has 14 amino acids. Trimming cost V 3 bases and J 4 bases, with 15 bases left between them. CDR1 SQVTM and CDR2 ANQGSEA come from the germline V gene. CDR3 loop: CSVEFRGLSYGYTF. The CDR3 DNA sequence: TGCAGCGTTGAGTTCCGGGGGCTTAGCTATGGCTACACCTTC.

This clonotype was found a few times. The chain has TRBV5-1 and TRBJ2-1; 11 bases map to TRBD2. J was trimmed by 0 bases and V by 0 bases; bases with no gene match: 2. Germline lookup yields CDR1 SGHRS and CDR2 YFSETQ. The CDR3 length is 17 residues. CDR3 bases: TGCGCCAGCAGCTTGGCTAGCGGGAGGAGCTCCTACAATGAGCAGTTCTTC. It translates to CASSLASGRSSYNEQFF.